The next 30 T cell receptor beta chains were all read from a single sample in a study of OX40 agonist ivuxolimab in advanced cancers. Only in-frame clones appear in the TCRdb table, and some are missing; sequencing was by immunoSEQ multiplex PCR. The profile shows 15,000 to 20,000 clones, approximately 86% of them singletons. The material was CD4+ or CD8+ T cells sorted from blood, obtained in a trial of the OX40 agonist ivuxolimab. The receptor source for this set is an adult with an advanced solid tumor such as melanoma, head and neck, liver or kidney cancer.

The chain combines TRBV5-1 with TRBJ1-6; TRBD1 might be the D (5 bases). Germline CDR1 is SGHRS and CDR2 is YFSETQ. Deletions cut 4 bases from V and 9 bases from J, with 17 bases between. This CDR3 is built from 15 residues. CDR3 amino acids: CASSKRASDSSPLHF. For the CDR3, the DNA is TGCGCCAGCAGCAAAAGAGCGTCTGACAGTTCACCCCTCCACTTT.

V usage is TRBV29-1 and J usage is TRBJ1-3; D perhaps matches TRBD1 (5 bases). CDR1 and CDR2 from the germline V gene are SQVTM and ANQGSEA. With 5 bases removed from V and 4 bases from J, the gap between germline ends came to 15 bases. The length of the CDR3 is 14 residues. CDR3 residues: CSVSWGRSGNTIYF. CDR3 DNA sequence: TGCAGCGTTTCATGGGGACGATCAGGAAACACCATATATTTT.

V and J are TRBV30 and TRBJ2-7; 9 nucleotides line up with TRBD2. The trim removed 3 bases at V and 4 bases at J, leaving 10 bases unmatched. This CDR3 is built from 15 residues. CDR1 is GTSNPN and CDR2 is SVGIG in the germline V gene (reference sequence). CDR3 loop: CAWSYLGGRAYEQYF. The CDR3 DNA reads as TGTGCCTGGAGCTACCTTGGCGGGAGGGCGTACGAGCAGTACTTC.

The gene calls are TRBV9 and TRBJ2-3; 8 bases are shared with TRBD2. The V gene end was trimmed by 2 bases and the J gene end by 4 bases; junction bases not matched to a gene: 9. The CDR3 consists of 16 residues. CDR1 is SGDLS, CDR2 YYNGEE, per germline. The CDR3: CASSVGTSLGSDTQYF. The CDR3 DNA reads TGTGCCAGCAGCGTTGGGACTAGTCTTGGGTCAGATACGCAGTATTTT.

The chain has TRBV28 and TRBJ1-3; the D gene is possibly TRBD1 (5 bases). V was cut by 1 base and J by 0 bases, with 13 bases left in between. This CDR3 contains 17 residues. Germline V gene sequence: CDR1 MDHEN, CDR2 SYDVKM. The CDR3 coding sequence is TGTGCCAGCAGTTTATTAGGAGACAGCCGCTCTGGAAACACCATATATTTT. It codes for CASSLLGDSRSGNTIYF.

CDR3: CASRRQGIYEQYF. In DNA form, the CDR3 reads TGTGCCAGCAGGCGACAGGGTATTTACGAGCAGTACTTC. The chain joins TRBV6-5 to TRBJ2-7, with 7 bases that match TRBD1. This CDR3 has 13 residues. The germline gives CDR1 MNHEY, CDR2 SVGAGI. J was trimmed by 4 bases and V by 6 bases; bases with no gene match: 6.

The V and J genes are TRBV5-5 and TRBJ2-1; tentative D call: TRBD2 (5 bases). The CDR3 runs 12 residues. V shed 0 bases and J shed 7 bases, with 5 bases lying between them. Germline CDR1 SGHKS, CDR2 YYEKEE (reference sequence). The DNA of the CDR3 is TGTGCCAGCAGCTTGGCGGGAAATGAGCAGTTCTTC. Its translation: CASSLAGNEQFF.

CDR3 sequence: CASSFQGALSSPLHF. CDR3 sequence (DNA): TGTGCCAGCAGCTTCCAGGGGGCTTTAAGTTCACCCCTCCACTTT. V gene TRBV5-4 combines with J gene TRBJ1-6, with 8 bases matching TRBD1. Losses at the gene ends were 2 bases for V and 9 bases for J; bases not matched to a gene: 7. From germline, CDR1 is SGHNT and CDR2 YYREEE (reference sequence). The CDR3 has 15 residues.

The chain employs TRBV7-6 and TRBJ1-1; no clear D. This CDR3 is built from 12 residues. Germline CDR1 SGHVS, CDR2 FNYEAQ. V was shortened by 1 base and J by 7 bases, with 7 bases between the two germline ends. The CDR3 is CASSLVGGEAFF. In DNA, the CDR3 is TGTGCCAGCAGCTTAGTTGGCGGTGAAGCTTTCTTT.

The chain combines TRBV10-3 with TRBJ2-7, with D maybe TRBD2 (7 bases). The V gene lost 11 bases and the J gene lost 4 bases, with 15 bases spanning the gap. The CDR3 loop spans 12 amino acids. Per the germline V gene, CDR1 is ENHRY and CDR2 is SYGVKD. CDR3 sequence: CASRGGAYEQYF. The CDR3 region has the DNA TGTGCCTCCCGAGGGGGGGCGTACGAGCAGTACTTC.

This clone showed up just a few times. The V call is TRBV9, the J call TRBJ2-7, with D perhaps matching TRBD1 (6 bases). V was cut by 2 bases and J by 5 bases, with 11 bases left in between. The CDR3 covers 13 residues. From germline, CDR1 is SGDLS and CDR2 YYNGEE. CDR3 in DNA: TGTGCCAGCAGCGTCAGGGGAGTTGACGAGCAGTACTTC. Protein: CASSVRGVDEQYF.

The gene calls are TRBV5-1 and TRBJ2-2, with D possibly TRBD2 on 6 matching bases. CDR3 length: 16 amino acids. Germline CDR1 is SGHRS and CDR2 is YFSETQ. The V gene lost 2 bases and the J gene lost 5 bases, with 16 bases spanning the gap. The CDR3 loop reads CASSLVPGVGTGELFF. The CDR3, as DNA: TGCGCCAGCAGCTTAGTTCCGGGAGTGGGGACCGGGGAGCTGTTTTTT.

The CDR3 protein is CASSYSRRGLTDTQYF. For the CDR3, the DNA is TGTGCCAGCAGTTACTCGAGGAGGGGACTCACAGATACGCAGTATTTT. V usage is TRBV6-5 and J usage is TRBJ2-3, with D possibly TRBD2 on 6 matching bases. The germline V gene has CDR1 MNHEY and CDR2 SVGAGI. Between the trimmed V and J ends, which lost 0 bases and 2 bases, there was a span of 12 bases. The CDR3 sequence is 16 residues long.

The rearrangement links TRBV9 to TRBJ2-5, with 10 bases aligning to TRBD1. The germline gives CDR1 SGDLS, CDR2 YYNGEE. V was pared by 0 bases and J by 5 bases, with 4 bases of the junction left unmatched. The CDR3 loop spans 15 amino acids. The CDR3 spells CASSVAGTGVETQYF. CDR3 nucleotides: TGTGCCAGCAGCGTAGCTGGGACAGGGGTTGAGACCCAGTACTTC.

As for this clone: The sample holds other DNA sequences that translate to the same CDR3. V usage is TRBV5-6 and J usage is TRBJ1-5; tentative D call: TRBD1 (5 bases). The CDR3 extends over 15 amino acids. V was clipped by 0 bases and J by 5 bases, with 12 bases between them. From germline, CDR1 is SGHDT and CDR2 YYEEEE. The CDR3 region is CASSLGRGEHQPQHF. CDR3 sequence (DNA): TGTGCCAGCAGCTTGGGGCGGGGGGAGCATCAGCCCCAGCATTTT.

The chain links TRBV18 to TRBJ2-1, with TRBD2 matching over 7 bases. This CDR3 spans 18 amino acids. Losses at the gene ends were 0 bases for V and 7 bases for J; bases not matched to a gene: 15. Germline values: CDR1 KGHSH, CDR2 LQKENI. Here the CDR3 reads CASSPPLGATSAWNEQFF. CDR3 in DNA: TGTGCCAGCTCACCACCTTTAGGAGCCACTAGCGCTTGGAATGAGCAGTTCTTC.

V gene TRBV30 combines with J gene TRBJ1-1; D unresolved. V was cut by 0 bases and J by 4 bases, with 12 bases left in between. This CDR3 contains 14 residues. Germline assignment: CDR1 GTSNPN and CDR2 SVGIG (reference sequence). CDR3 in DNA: TGTGCCTGGAGTGTAGGGAGAGTTGGCACTGAAGCTTTCTTT. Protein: CAWSVGRVGTEAFF.

DNA for the CDR3: TGCGCCAGCAGCTTGGATCAGGTGAACACCGGGGAGCTGTTTTTT. Amino acids: CASSLDQVNTGELFF. The chain is built from TRBV5-1 and TRBJ2-2, with D uncertain. Germline V gives CDR1 SGHRS, CDR2 YFSETQ. The CDR3 covers 15 residues. Trimming stripped 0 bases from V and 1 base from J, with 7 bases between.

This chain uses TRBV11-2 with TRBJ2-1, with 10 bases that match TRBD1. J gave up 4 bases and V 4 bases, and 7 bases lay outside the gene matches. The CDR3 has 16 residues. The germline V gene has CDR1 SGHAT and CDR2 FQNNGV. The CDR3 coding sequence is TGTGCCAGCAGCTCTCCCGGACAGGGGGGATACAATGAGCAGTTCTTC. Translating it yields CASSSPGQGGYNEQFF. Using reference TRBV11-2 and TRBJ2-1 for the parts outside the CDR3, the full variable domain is EAGVAQSPRYKIIEKRQSVAFWCNPISGHATLYWYQQILGQGPKLLIQFQNNGVVDDSQLPKDRFSAERLKGVDSTLKIQPAKLEDSAVYLCASSSPGQGGYNEQFFGPGTRLTVL.

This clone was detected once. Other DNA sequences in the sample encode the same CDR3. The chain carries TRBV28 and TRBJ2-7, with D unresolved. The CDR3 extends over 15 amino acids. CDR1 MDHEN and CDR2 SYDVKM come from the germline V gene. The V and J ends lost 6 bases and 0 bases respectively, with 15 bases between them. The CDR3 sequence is CASSLRTERSYEQYF. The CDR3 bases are TGTGCCAGCAGCCTACGGACGGAACGCTCCTACGAGCAGTACTTC.

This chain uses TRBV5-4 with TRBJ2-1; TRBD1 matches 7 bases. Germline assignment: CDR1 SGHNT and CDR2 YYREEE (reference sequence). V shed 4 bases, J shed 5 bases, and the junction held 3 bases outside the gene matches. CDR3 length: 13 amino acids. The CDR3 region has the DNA TGTGCCAGCAGCATGGACAGGAACAATGAGCAGTTCTTC. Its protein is CASSMDRNNEQFF.

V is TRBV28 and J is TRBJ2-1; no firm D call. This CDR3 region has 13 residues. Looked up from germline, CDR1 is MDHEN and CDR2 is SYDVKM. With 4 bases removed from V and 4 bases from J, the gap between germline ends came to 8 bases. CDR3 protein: CASSSGAYNEQFF. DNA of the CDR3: TGTGCCAGCAGTTCCGGAGCTTACAATGAGCAGTTCTTC.

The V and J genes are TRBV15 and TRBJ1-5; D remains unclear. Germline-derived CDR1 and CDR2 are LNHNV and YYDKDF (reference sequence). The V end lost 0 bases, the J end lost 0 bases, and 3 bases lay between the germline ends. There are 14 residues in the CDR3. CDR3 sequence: CATSRDYSNQPQHF. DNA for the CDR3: TGTGCCACCAGCAGAGATTATAGCAATCAGCCCCAGCATTTT.

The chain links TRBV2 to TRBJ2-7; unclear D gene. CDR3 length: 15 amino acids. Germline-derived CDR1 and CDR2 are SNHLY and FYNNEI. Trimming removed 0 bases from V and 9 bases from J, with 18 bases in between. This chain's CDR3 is CASSEAGRQNAVQYF. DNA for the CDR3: TGTGCCAGCAGTGAAGCGGGCCGTCAGAACGCTGTGCAGTACTTC.

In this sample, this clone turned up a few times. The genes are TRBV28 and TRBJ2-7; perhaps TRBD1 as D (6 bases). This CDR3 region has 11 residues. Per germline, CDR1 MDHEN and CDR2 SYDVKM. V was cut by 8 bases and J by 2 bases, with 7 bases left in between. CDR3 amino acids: CASRDTYEQYF. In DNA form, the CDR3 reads TGTGCCAGCCGGGACACCTACGAGCAGTACTTC.

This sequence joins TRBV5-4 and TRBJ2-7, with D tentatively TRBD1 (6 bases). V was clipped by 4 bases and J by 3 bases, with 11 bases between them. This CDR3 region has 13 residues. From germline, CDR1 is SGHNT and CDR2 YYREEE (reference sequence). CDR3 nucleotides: TGTGCCAGCAGCCTGGCACAGGGCTACGAGCAGTACTTC. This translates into CASSLAQGYEQYF.

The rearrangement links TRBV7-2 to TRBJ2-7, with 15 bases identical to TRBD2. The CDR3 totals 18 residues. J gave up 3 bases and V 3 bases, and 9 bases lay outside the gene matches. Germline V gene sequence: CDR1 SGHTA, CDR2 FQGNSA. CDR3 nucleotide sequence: TGTGCCAGCAGCTTGGGGACTAGCGGGAGGAGGTTGGGCTACGAGCAGTACTTC. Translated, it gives CASSLGTSGRRLGYEQYF.

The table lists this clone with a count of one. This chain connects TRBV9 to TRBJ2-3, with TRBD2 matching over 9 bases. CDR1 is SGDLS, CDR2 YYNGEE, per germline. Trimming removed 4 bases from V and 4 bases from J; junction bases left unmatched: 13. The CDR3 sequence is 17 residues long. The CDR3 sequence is CASSPGVWREGPDTQYF. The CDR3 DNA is TGTGCCAGCAGCCCAGGTGTCTGGCGGGAGGGCCCAGATACGCAGTATTTT.

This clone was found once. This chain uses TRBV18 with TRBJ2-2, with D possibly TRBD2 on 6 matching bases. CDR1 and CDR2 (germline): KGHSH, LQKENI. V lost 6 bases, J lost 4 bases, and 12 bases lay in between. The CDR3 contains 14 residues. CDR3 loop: CASSERESTGELFF. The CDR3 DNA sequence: TGTGCCAGCTCGGAACGGGAGAGCACCGGGGAGCTGTTTTTT.

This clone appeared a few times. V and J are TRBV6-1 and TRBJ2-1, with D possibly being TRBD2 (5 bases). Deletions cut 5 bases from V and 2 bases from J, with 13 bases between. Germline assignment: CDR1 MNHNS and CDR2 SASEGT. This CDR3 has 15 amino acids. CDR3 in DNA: TGTGCCAGCAGTTTCCCGAGAGGGACCTACAATGAGCAGTTCTTC. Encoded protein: CASSFPRGTYNEQFF.